This TCR beta chain comes out of a study of OX40 agonist ivuxolimab in advanced cancers. Study-wide background: Clinicians treated patients with ivuxolimab, an agonistic anti-OX40 (CD134) antibody. Patients enrolled in dose escalation were diagnosed with hepatocellular carcinoma, melanoma, renal cell or head and neck cancer. Study-wide results and caveats: Expanded clones belonging to CD8+ T cells outnumbered, on average, those of CD4+.

For this clone: Antigen unknown.

The CDR3 has 14 amino acids. With 5 bases removed from V and 5 bases from J, the gap between germline ends came to 14 bases. Germline V gene data show CDR1 as SGHTA and CDR2 as FQGNSA. Patients with autoimmune history or systemic immunosuppression were excluded. Some clones are missing from TCRdb's copy, which holds only in-frame ones; the method was immunoSEQ multiplex PCR. Among 20,000 to 25,000 clones listed, 83% were seen once. The starting material was CD4+ or CD8+ T cells sorted from blood, obtained in a trial of the OX40 agonist ivuxolimab. This chain joins TRBV7-2 and TRBJ2-3, with D unclear. This clonotype originated in an adult with an advanced solid tumor such as melanoma, head and neck, liver or kidney cancer. The chain's CDR3 is CASSLATAEDTQYF. The CDR3 DNA sequence: TGTGCCAGCAGCCTCGCCACGGCGGAAGATACGCAGTATTTT.